The clone carrying this T cell receptor (beta chain) was counted once. PCR was performed using 60 Vbeta and 13 Jbeta primers. Clones were read by immunoSEQ multiplex PCR, and TCRdb kept only the in-frame ones, dropping some. This table has around 170,000 clones, just over 75% appearing once. This entry comes from a study of cytomegalovirus exposure and HLA in healthy donors. Trimming at V came to 4 bases and at J to 10 bases, leaving 5 bases not matched to a gene. Germline-derived CDR1 and CDR2 are SGHTA and FQGTGA. The length of the CDR3 is 13 residues. The V and J genes are TRBV7-3 and TRBJ2-1, with TRBD2 matching 9 bases. This TCR came from a young man in good health and CMV-seronegative. The sample taken for sequencing was PBMCs. The CDR3 nucleotides are TGTGCCAGCAGCTCCCTGGCGGGAGGGGAGCAGTTCTTC. As protein: CASSSLAGGEQFF.